What follows are 30 T cell receptor beta chains derived from one specimen sequenced in a study of blood T cell repertoires in COVID-19. Sequencing used immunoSEQ multiplex PCR; TCRdb keeps in-frame clones, though not all of them. The sample shows about 120,000 clones, roughly nine tenths of them seen only once. The sequenced sample consisted of peripheral blood. The receptors were gathered from a man between 65 and 85 years old with active or convalescent COVID-19.

The chain recombines TRBV18 with TRBJ1-1; D gene ambiguous. In germline, CDR1 is KGHSH, CDR2 LQKENI. Deletions cut 3 bases from V and 5 bases from J, with 13 bases between. There are 14 residues in the CDR3. This CDR3 is CASSPASTRTEAFF. CDR3 DNA sequence: TGTGCCAGCTCACCGGCCAGTACTAGGACTGAAGCTTTCTTT.

There are a few counts of this clone. The CDR3, as DNA: TGTGCCAGCAGTTTATTCGGGACAGTGGGCGGTCAGCCCCAGCATTTT. This gives the protein CASSLFGTVGGQPQHF. The chain employs TRBV27 and TRBJ1-5, with TRBD1 matching over 7 bases. The CDR3 is made up of 16 amino acids. The trim removed 1 base at V and 6 bases at J, leaving 9 bases unmatched. Germline CDR1 MNHEY, CDR2 SMNVEV (reference sequence).

The V call is TRBV6-4, the J call TRBJ2-3; the match to TRBD2 covers 9 bases. V lost 5 bases, J lost 3 bases, and 9 bases stayed unmatched. The CDR3 length is 16 residues. Germline CDR1 and CDR2: MRHNA and SNTAGT. The CDR3 spells CASSLIAGAGTDTQYF. The CDR3 nucleotides are TGTGCCAGCAGTCTCATAGCGGGAGCGGGTACAGATACGCAGTATTTT.

The CDR3 here is CASSRDTQYF. The CDR3 coding sequence is TGTGCCAGCAGCCGAGATACGCAGTATTTT. The gene calls are TRBV7-9 and TRBJ2-3; D is unresolved. Germline V gene sequence: CDR1 SEHNR, CDR2 FQNEAQ (reference sequence). Trimming shortened V by 5 bases and J by 5 bases, and 2 bases separated the two germline ends. This CDR3 has 10 residues. Looking up the rest from reference TRBV7-9 and TRBJ2-3 gives the full variable domain: DTGVSQNPRHKITKRGQNVTFRCDPISEHNRLYWYRQTLGQGPEFLTYFQNEAQLEKSRLLSDRFSAERPKGSFSTLEIQRTEQGDSAMYLCASSRDTQYFGPGTRLTVL.

This sequence joins TRBV7-8 and TRBJ1-1; D unresolved. The CDR3 totals 14 residues. In germline, CDR1 is SGHVS, CDR2 FQNEAQ. V lost 8 bases and J 1 base, leaving 14 bases between the germline ends. CDR3 in DNA: TGTGCCAGCCTCATGGGCACCCAGAACACTGAAGCTTTCTTT. Its translation is CASLMGTQNTEAFF.

The chain uses TRBV24-1 and TRBJ2-7, with 9 bases matching TRBD2. J lost 2 bases, V lost 3 bases, and 4 bases had no gene match. There are 15 residues in the CDR3. Germline values: CDR1 KGHDR, CDR2 SFDVKD. The chain's CDR3 is CATSDTSGSPYEQYF. DNA for the CDR3: TGTGCCACCAGTGATACTAGCGGGTCCCCCTACGAGCAGTACTTC.

The chain recombines TRBV11-2 with TRBJ1-1; D may be TRBD1 (5 bases). This CDR3 contains 13 residues. Germline V gene data show CDR1 as SGHAT and CDR2 as FQNNGV. V was pared by 3 bases and J by 3 bases, with 8 bases between. The CDR3 DNA reads TGTGCCAGCAGCTTGAAAGGGGACACTGAAGCTTTCTTT. It yields the protein CASSLKGDTEAFF.

This clone was seen only once. The V and J genes are TRBV12-5 and TRBJ2-2; no clear D. This CDR3 spans 13 amino acids. Germline assignment: CDR1 LGHNT and CDR2 FRNRAP. The V gene lost 5 bases and the J gene lost 0 bases, with 4 bases spanning the gap. CDR3 protein: CASGPPNTGELFF. CDR3 in DNA: TGTGCTAGTGGTCCTCCGAACACCGGGGAGCTGTTTTTT.

J is TRBJ2-7 and V is TRBV7-3, with D possibly matching TRBD1 (6 bases). The CDR3 length is 14 residues. V was clipped by 1 base and J by 2 bases, with 9 bases between them. The germline V gene has CDR1 SGHTA and CDR2 FQGTGA. This CDR3 reads CASSLKAGAYEQYF. CDR3 nucleotides: TGTGCCAGCAGCTTAAAGGCAGGGGCCTACGAGCAGTACTTC.

This clone was seen a few times. The chain uses TRBV7-2 and TRBJ1-5, with D hard to call. This CDR3 comprises 14 residues. The V gene's germline CDR1 is SGHTA and CDR2 FQGNSA. Trimming took off 0 bases at V and 7 bases at J, with 10 bases between the two ends. The CDR3 DNA is TGTGCCAGCAGCTTAGCGGGGTCGGGGCAGCCCCAGCATTTT. This encodes CASSLAGSGQPQHF.

The chain combines TRBV3-1 (or the pseudogene TRBV3-2) with TRBJ2-3; TRBD2 might be the D (6 bases). There are 16 residues in the CDR3. The V end was cut by 3 bases, the J end by 3 bases, with 16 bases between. Germline-derived CDR1 and CDR2 are LGHDT and YNNKEL (reference sequence). This chain's CDR3 is CASSHATRFLTDTQYF. CDR3 sequence (DNA): TGTGCCAGCAGCCATGCGACTAGGTTTTTGACAGATACGCAGTATTTT.

The rearrangement links TRBV10-2 to TRBJ2-3; TRBD2 agrees at 14 bases. The germline V gene encodes CDR1 WSHSY and CDR2 SAAADI. Trimming cost V 10 bases and J 4 bases; bases outside gene matches: 7. The CDR3 has 15 residues. CDR3 sequence reads: CATAGLAGVSDTQYF. As DNA, the CDR3 is TGCGCCACCGCGGGACTAGCGGGAGTGTCAGATACGCAGTATTTT.

The DNA of the CDR3 is TGTGCCAGCAGTTTAGGGGCCGGACAGGGTTACGAGCAGTACTTC. Translating gives CASSLGAGQGYEQYF. The V gene is TRBV28, the J gene TRBJ2-7; 8 bases map to TRBD1. From germline, CDR1 is MDHEN and CDR2 SYDVKM. Trimming removed 2 bases from V and 4 bases from J; junction bases left unmatched: 7. CDR3 size: 15 residues.

The J gene is TRBJ2-7, the V gene TRBV28, with 10 nucleotides matching TRBD1. Germline V gene lookup returns CDR1 MDHEN and CDR2 SYDVKM. With V trimmed by 6 bases and J by 6 bases, 5 bases remained unmatched. The CDR3 is 13 residues long. The CDR3 loop is CASRGTGVAEQYF. In DNA, the CDR3 is TGTGCCAGCAGGGGGACAGGGGTGGCCGAGCAGTACTTC.

V and J are TRBV6-5 and TRBJ1-3, with D tentatively TRBD1 (5 bases). Trimming shortened V by 6 bases and J by 8 bases, and 14 bases separated the two germline ends. Germline lookup yields CDR1 MNHEY and CDR2 SVGAGI. The CDR3 contains 13 residues. In DNA form, the CDR3 reads TGTGCCAGCAGAGGGGCCCGTGCGGACACCATATATTTT. It is translated as CASRGARADTIYF.

The CDR3 sequence: CASKRGGEYEQYF. For the CDR3, the DNA is TGTGCCAGCAAAAGGGGGGGGGAGTACGAGCAGTACTTC. V and J are TRBV6-5 and TRBJ2-7, with D perhaps matching TRBD2 (7 bases). This CDR3 spans 13 amino acids. Germline assignment: CDR1 MNHEY and CDR2 SVGAGI. V was clipped by 7 bases and J by 4 bases, with 14 bases between them.

The chain couples TRBV27 to TRBJ2-2; 7 nucleotides line up with TRBD1. This CDR3 is 15 amino acids long. J was trimmed by 6 bases and V by 2 bases; bases with no gene match: 6. Looked up from germline, CDR1 is MNHEY and CDR2 is SMNVEV (reference sequence). This CDR3 is CASSLGQVWAGELFF. The CDR3 DNA sequence: TGTGCCAGCAGTTTAGGACAGGTGTGGGCCGGGGAGCTGTTTTTT.

The chain joins TRBV27 to TRBJ2-1; D possibly corresponds to TRBD2 (5 bases). The CDR3 extends over 15 amino acids. The ends were cut back, 6 bases at V and 0 bases at J, with 12 bases in the middle. CDR1 MNHEY and CDR2 SMNVEV come from the germline V gene (reference sequence). The CDR3 DNA sequence: TGTGCCAGCAGGGAAGGAGGAAACTCCTACAATGAGCAGTTCTTC. It translates to CASREGGNSYNEQFF.

V is TRBV29-1 and J is TRBJ2-7, with D perhaps matching TRBD1 (6 bases). Germline V gene lookup returns CDR1 SQVTM and CDR2 ANQGSEA. The V end was cut by 0 bases, the J end by 1 base, with 10 bases between. This CDR3 contains 14 residues. DNA of the CDR3: TGCAGCGTTGAAGACCGGACAGTGTCCTACGAGCAGTACTTC. The encoded protein is CSVEDRTVSYEQYF.

The chain uses TRBV2 and TRBJ1-1; 11 bases are a match to TRBD1. The CDR3 runs 14 residues. The V segment lost 6 bases and the J segment 7 bases; nucleotides outside the gene matches: 7. Germline CDR1 and CDR2: SNHLY and FYNNEI. The CDR3 region has the DNA TGTGCCAGCAGCGTGGACAGGGGGCTGAGTGAAGCTTTCTTT. It specifies CASSVDRGLSEAFF.

This chain links TRBV19 with TRBJ2-5, with TRBD2 as a possible D gene (5 bases). CDR3 size: 14 residues. With 5 bases removed from V and 2 bases from J, the gap between germline ends came to 12 bases. Germline V lookup: CDR1 LNHDA, CDR2 SQIVND (reference sequence). CDR3 in amino acids: CASSRGEGQETQYF. The CDR3 DNA reads as TGTGCCAGTAGTCGGGGTGAAGGGCAAGAGACCCAGTACTTC.

Here the CDR3 reads CASSLGGRADEQYF. In nucleotides, the CDR3 is TGTGCCAGCAGTTTGGGTGGGAGGGCAGACGAGCAGTACTTC. This chain connects TRBV28 to TRBJ2-7; 7 bases agree with TRBD2. CDR1 MDHEN and CDR2 SYDVKM come from the germline V gene. This CDR3 spans 14 amino acids. Germline trimming cut 3 bases from V and 5 bases from J; bases unmatched to any gene: 7.

This clone showed up just once. CDR3 sequence reads: CASSSAGLAGDHEQFF. The CDR3 coding sequence is TGTGCCAGCAGCTCCGCCGGACTAGCGGGAGACCATGAGCAGTTCTTC. The V call is TRBV13, the J call TRBJ2-1; the match to TRBD2 covers 13 bases. This CDR3 is 16 amino acids long. With 4 bases clipped from V and 8 bases from J, the junction kept 8 bases outside the gene matches. Germline CDR1 PRHDT, CDR2 FYEKMQ (reference sequence).

The chain is built from TRBV6-5 and TRBJ2-7; tentative D call: TRBD1 (6 bases). This CDR3 is 15 amino acids long. CDR1 is MNHEY, CDR2 SVGAGI, per germline. V dropped 0 bases and J dropped 1 base, with 10 bases sitting between them. For the CDR3, the DNA is TGTGCCAGCAGTTACTCGATACAGGGATCCTACGAGCAGTACTTC. It codes for CASSYSIQGSYEQYF.

V is TRBV6-1 and J is TRBJ2-1, with D uncertain. The CDR3 contains 14 residues. Trimming took 1 base from V and 6 from J, leaving 10 bases between them. In germline, CDR1 is MNHNS, CDR2 SASEGT. The CDR3 spells CASSEVLSSNEQFF. CDR3 DNA: TGTGCCAGCAGTGAAGTTCTTAGCTCCAATGAGCAGTTCTTC.

In regard to this clone: A read error may produce the germline difference seen at one junction end. This chain joins TRBV28 and TRBJ1-1; possible D gene TRBD1, 6 bases. The germline CDR1 and CDR2 sequences are MDHEN and SYDVKM. CDR3 length equals 10 residues. The CDR3 DNA reads as TGTGCCAGCAGCTCTATAGGGCAGGGGTTT. It specifies CASSSIGQGF. The full variable domain, with the rest looked up from reference TRBV28 and TRBJ1-1, is DVKVTQSSRYLVKRTGEKVFLECVQDMDHENMFWYRQDPGLGLRLIYFSYDVKMKEKGDIPEGYSVSREKKERFSLILESASTNQTSMYLCASSSIGQGFGQGTRLTVV.

This clone was seen a single time. This chain joins TRBV30 and TRBJ1-6; possible D gene TRBD1, 5 bases. CDR3 length equals 13 residues. Trimming shortened V by 3 bases and J by 6 bases, and 9 bases separated the two germline ends. The germline gives CDR1 GTSNPN, CDR2 SVGIG (reference sequence). CDR3 in DNA: TGTGCCTGGAGGTCCGGGGGTAATTCACCCCTCCACTTT. It encodes CAWRSGGNSPLHF.

The DNA for the CDR3 is TGTGCCAGCAGCTTAGGGAACAGGGACGGAGATACGCAGTATTTT. Encoded protein: CASSLGNRDGDTQYF. V and J are TRBV11-2 and TRBJ2-3; tentative D call: TRBD1 (6 bases). Deletions cut 1 base from V and 5 bases from J, with 13 bases between. This CDR3 has 15 residues. Germline CDR1 SGHAT, CDR2 FQNNGV.

The J gene is TRBJ2-5, the V gene TRBV30, with D tentatively TRBD1 (5 bases). Germline V gene lookup returns CDR1 GTSNPN and CDR2 SVGIG (reference sequence). V gave up 0 bases and J gave up 3 bases, with 5 bases separating them. CDR3 length: 12 residues. The CDR3 loop reads CAWSVQEETQYF. CDR3 nucleotides: TGTGCCTGGAGTGTACAGGAAGAGACCCAGTACTTC.

The genes are TRBV28 and TRBJ1-1, with D hard to call. The CDR3 loop spans 13 amino acids. Between the trimmed V and J ends, which lost 7 bases and 10 bases, there was a span of 19 bases. Germline CDR1 reads MDHEN; CDR2 reads SYDVKM. In nucleotides, the CDR3 is TGTGCCAGCACCATGAATGGGTCGCCTAGAGCTTTCTTT. Translated: CASTMNGSPRAFF.